Listed below are T cell receptor beta chains from one sample, sequenced in a study of OX40 agonist ivuxolimab in advanced cancers. Sequencing used immunoSEQ multiplex PCR; TCRdb keeps in-frame clones, though not all of them. The top ten hold roughly 2.1% of the sample, which has some 60,000 clones, about 82% seen once. This specimen consisted of CD4+ or CD8+ T cells sorted from blood, obtained in a trial of the OX40 agonist ivuxolimab. The receptor set was obtained from an adult with an advanced solid tumor such as melanoma, head and neck, liver or kidney cancer. Each CDR3 is given with its conserved first and last residue. A D gene is named only where the DNA matches it firmly. For some rows the clone size is stated as once, few or many, or as a class when expanded; others skip it.

D,V,length,J,size,CDR3,DNA
.,TRBV30,15,TRBJ2-1,.,CACPSNPSSYNEQFF,TGTGCCTGTCCAAGCAACCCGAGCTCCTACAATGAGCAGTTCTTC
TRBD2,TRBV7-8,17,TRBJ2-2,once,CASRTGTSGIGTGELFF,TGTGCCAGCAGAACCGGGACTAGCGGGATTGGCACCGGGGAGCTGTTTTTT
TRBD2,TRBV28,18,TRBJ2-1,.,CASRSGLAGGSALNEQFF,TGTGCCAGCAGATCGGGACTAGCGGGAGGATCCGCTCTAAACGAGCAGTTCTTC
TRBD2,TRBV29-1,13,TRBJ2-5,.,CSLKTSGQETQYF,TGCAGCCTAAAGACTAGCGGCCAAGAGACCCAGTACTTC
.,TRBV5-4,16,TRBJ1-4,once,CASSYGGLVRKEKLFF,TGTGCCAGCAGCTATGGAGGGCTTGTAAGGAAAGAAAAACTGTTTTTT
TRBD1,TRBV15,15,TRBJ1-1,.,CATSRKNQGATEAFF,TGTGCCACCAGCAGGAAAAACCAGGGGGCCACTGAAGCTTTCTTT
TRBD2,TRBV27,14,TRBJ2-1,.,CASRGGSSYNEQFF,TGTGCCAGCCGGGGGGGGAGCTCCTACAATGAGCAGTTCTTC
TRBD1,TRBV9,14,TRBJ1-5,few,CASSAQGAGQPQHF,TGTGCCAGCAGCGCTCAGGGGGCGGGTCAGCCCCAGCATTTT
TRBD2,TRBV11-3,14,TRBJ2-1,.,CASSPTSGSNEQFF,TGTGCCAGCAGCCCGACTAGCGGGAGTAATGAGCAGTTCTTC
TRBD2,TRBV4-3,14,TRBJ2-7,few,CASSQGLATNEQYF,TGCGCCAGCAGCCAAGGACTAGCAACGAACGAGCAGTACTTC
.,TRBV18,17,TRBJ2-3,.,CASSRNLEITSTDTQYF,TGTGCCAGCTCACGAAATCTGGAGATCACTAGCACAGATACGCAGTATTTT
.,TRBV19,19,TRBJ2-6,.,CASKAGWDPRRAGANVLTF,TGTGCCAGTAAGGCCGGGTGGGACCCACGGCGAGCTGGGGCCAACGTCCTGACTTTC
.,TRBV27,13,TRBJ2-1,.,CASSPTWYNEQFF,TGTGCCAGCAGTCCCACCTGGTACAATGAGCAGTTCTTC
TRBD2,TRBV5-1,16,TRBJ2-1,.,CASSLGTSGFYNEQFF,TGCGCCAGCAGCTTAGGGACTAGCGGGTTCTACAATGAGCAGTTCTTC
TRBD2,TRBV5-3,21,TRBJ2-3,once,CARSLFTPQAGGETSTDTQYF,TGTGCCAGAAGCTTGTTTACCCCCCAAGCGGGAGGAGAGACTAGCACAGATACGCAGTATTTT
.,TRBV5-1,14,TRBJ2-5,few,CASSSLLGTETQYF,TGCGCCAGCAGCTCCCTACTAGGGACTGAGACCCAGTACTTC
.,TRBV5-1,14,TRBJ1-1,.,CASSEGTLGTEAFF,TGCGCCAGCAGCGAGGGGACCCTGGGGACTGAAGCTTTCTTT
TRBD1,TRBV7-2,16,TRBJ1-1,.,CASRLEVGQGNTEAFF,TGTGCCAGCAGACTAGAGGTAGGACAGGGCAACACTGAAGCTTTCTTT
.,TRBV4-3,15,TRBJ2-2,.,CASSQARTVTGELFF,TGCGCCAGCAGCCAAGCGCGGACAGTCACCGGGGAGCTGTTTTTT
.,TRBV5-5,17,TRBJ1-3,.,CASSPAEGTGSGNTIYF,TGTGCCAGCAGCCCCGCGGAGGGGACGGGCTCTGGAAACACCATATATTTT
TRBD2,TRBV9,19,TRBJ2-1,.,CASSVLGLAGAVSYNEQFF,TGTGCCAGCAGCGTATTGGGACTAGCGGGAGCGGTATCCTACAATGAGCAGTTCTTC
.,TRBV27,13,TRBJ2-7,.,CASSLGRRGEQYF,TGTGCCAGCAGTTTGGGACGCCGCGGCGAGCAGTACTTC
TRBD1,TRBV2,14,TRBJ1-2,.,CASSGLGTEGGYTF,TGTGCCAGCAGTGGCCTCGGGACAGAAGGAGGCTACACCTTC
.,TRBV5-6,15,TRBJ2-7,.,CASSLLGTETYEQYF,TGTGCCAGCAGCTTACTAGGGACCGAGACCTACGAGCAGTACTTC
TRBD1,TRBV18,13,TRBJ1-1,.,CASQTGVYTEAFF,TGTGCCAGCCAGACAGGGGTCTACACTGAAGCTTTCTTT
.,TRBV19,11,TRBJ1-1,.,CAISGYTEAFF,TGTGCCATATCTGGTTACACTGAAGCTTTCTTT
.,TRBV10-3,13,TRBJ1-6,once,CAITPGPNSPLHF,TGTGCCATCACCCCAGGGCCTAATTCACCCCTCCACTTT
TRBD1,TRBV5-1,15,TRBJ1-2,.,CASSLSPGGRDGYTF,TGCGCCAGCAGCTTAAGCCCAGGGGGCCGAGATGGCTACACCTTC
TRBD1,TRBV10-3,16,TRBJ1-5,.,CAISEGDRGLNQPQHF,TGTGCCATCAGTGAAGGGGACAGGGGGCTTAATCAGCCCCAGCATTTT
TRBD1,TRBV4-1,18,TRBJ1-1,.,CASSQEMQGTAMNTEAFF,TGCGCCAGCAGCCAAGAAATGCAAGGGACAGCGATGAACACTGAAGCTTTCTTT
.,TRBV20-1,11,TRBJ2-7,.,CSARGGLEQYF,TGCAGTGCTAGAGGAGGGCTCGAGCAGTACTTC
TRBD2,TRBV30,14,TRBJ2-3,once,CAWMRGSRTDTQYF,TGTGCCTGGATGCGCGGGAGTCGCACAGATACGCAGTATTTT